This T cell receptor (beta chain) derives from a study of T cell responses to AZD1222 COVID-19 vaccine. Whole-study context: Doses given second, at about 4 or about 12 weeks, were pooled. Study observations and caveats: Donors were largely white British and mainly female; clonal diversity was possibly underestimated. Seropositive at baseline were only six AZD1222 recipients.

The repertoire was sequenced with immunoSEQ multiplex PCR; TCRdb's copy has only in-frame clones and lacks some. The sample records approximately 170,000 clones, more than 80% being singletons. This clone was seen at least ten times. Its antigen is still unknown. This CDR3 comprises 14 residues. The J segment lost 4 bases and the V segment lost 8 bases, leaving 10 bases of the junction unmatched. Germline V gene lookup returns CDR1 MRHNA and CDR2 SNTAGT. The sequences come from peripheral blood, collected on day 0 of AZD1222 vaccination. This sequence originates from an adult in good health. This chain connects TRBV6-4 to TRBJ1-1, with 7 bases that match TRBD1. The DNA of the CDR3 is TGTGCCAGCTCTGCCGACAGGGATAGCACTGAAGCTTTCTTT. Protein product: CASSADRDSTEAFF.